The entry below describes one T cell receptor beta chain. The antigen remains undetermined. This CDR3 spans 11 amino acids. CDR1 is MDHEN, CDR2 SYDVKM, per germline. 5' RACE that incorporated UMI labels was used to prepare the TRB cDNA libraries. TCRdb reprocessed the 5' RACE reads, with one entry per CDR3 protein and no DNA. Recorded for this sample: over 150,000 distinct CDR3 sequences. The data are from a study of CXCR3-negative and CXCR3-positive naive CD8 T cells. Study-wide findings and caveats: For CXCR3-positive naive cells, TRB CDR3s were more hydrophobic than those of CXCR3-negative naive cells. Memory CD8+ cells showed much lower diversity, while both naive subsets were comparably high. Freshly isolated PBMCs were used in most assays, given partial CXCR3 loss after freezing.

Material: naive CXCR3+ CD8+ T cells from blood. This sample's subset: CD45RO-CCR7+CD27+CD95- naive CD8+ T cells expressing CXCR3 (TNR3+). The rearrangement uses TRBV28 and TRBJ1-1. The TCR was taken from a human donor in good health. Some clones in this sample may be carry-over from other donors' samples. This CDR3 reads CASSLSSEALF.